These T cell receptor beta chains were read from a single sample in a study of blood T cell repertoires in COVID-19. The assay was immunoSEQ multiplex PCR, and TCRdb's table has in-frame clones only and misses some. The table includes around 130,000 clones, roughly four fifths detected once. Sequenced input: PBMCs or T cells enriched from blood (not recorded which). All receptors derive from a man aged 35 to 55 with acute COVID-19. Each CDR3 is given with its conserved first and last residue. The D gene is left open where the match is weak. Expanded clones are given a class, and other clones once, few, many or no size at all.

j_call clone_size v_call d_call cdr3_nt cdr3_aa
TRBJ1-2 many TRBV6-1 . TGTGCCAGCAGTGAAGATGACTACCACCTCTATGGCTACACCTTC CASSEDDYHLYGYTF
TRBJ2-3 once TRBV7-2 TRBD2 TGTGCCAGCAGCTTAGCTAGAACTAGCGGGATTACGCAGTATTTT CASSLARTSGITQYF
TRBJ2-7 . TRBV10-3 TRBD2 TGTGCCATCAGTGAAGGGCGGGAGGGCTACGAGCAGTACTTC CAISEGREGYEQYF
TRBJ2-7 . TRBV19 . TGTGCCAGTAGTCAGGGTATGGGGGAGCAGTACTTC CASSQGMGEQYF
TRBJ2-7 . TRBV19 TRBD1 TGTGCCAGTAGGCAGACAGGGACCGAGCAGTACTTC CASRQTGTEQYF
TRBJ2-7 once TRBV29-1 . TGCAGCGTGGGGGGTCCCGGCGGCGAGCAGTACTTC CSVGGPGGEQYF
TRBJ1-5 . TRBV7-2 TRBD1 TGTGCCAGCAGCTTAGGGGGGGGACAGGGGCAGCCCCAGCATTTT CASSLGGGQGQPQHF
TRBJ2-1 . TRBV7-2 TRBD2 TGTGCCAGCAGCCCAGCGGGGGGCTCCTACAATGAGCAGTTCTTC CASSPAGGSYNEQFF
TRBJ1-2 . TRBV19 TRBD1 TGTGCCAGTATCCAGGACAGGGCCCTCCTATTCGGCTACACCTTC CASIQDRALLFGYTF
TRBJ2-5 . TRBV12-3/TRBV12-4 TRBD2 TGTGCCAGCAGGTTAGCGGGAGTCGAGACCCAGTACTTC CASRLAGVETQYF
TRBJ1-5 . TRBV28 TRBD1 TGTGCCAGCACCCGGGACAGGGTGGTGGTCCAGCCCCAGCATTTT CASTRDRVVVQPQHF
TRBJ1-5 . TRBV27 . TGTGCCAGCAGCTGGAGCGGGCCGTTAAGCAATCAGCCCCAGCATTTT CASSWSGPLSNQPQHF
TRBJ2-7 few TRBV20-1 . TGCAGTGCTCCAGGGGAGCGCGAGCAGTACTTC CSAPGEREQYF
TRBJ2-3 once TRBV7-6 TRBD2 TGTGCCAGCAGCTTAGTTCAGCTAGCGGGAGAAGGCACAGATACGCAGTATTTT CASSLVQLAGEGTDTQYF
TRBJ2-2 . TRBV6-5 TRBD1 TGTGCCAGCAGGGACAGGGTCAACGGGGAGCTGTTTTTT CASRDRVNGELFF
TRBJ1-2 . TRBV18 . TGTGCCAGCTCACCACGACAGGATGACGGCTACACCTTC CASSPRQDDGYTF
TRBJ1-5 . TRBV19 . TGTGCCAGTAGTATAGGAGGGCCTAGCCAGCCCCAGCATTTT CASSIGGPSQPQHF
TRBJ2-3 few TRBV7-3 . TGTGCCAGCAGCTTTGGGGGGACAGATACGCAGTATTTT CASSFGGTDTQYF
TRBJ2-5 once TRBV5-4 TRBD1 TGTGCCAGCAGCTCTCGGGACAGCCCGGGGGAGACCCAGTACTTC CASSSRDSPGETQYF
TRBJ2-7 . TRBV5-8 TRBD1 TGTGCCAGCAGCTTGGTAGGGACAGCCTACGAGCAGTACTTC CASSLVGTAYEQYF
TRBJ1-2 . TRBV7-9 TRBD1 TGTGCCAGCAGCTTGGTGACAGGGGTGGGCGGCTACACCTTC CASSLVTGVGGYTF
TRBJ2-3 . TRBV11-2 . TGTGCCAGCAGCTTCCTATACACAGATACGCAGTATTTT CASSFLYTDTQYF
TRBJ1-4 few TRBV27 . TGTGCCAGCAGTTTCGGAGGTGGAACTGAAAAACTGTTTTTT CASSFGGGTEKLFF
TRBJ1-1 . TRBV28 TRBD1 TGTGCCAGCAGTTCTCCCTCGGACAGGGGTACTGAAGCTTTCTTT CASSSPSDRGTEAFF
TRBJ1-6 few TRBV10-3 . TGTGCCATCAGTGAGTCTAATGAGAGGGTATTTCATAATTCACCCCTCCACTTT CAISESNERVFHNSPLHF
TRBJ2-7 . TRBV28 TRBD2 TGTGCCAGCAGTTTATCCCCGACTAGCTATTACTTC CASSLSPTSYYF
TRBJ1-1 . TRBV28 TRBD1 TGTGCCAGCAGTCCCCCAACCGGACAGGCGAGGACTGAAGCTTTCTTT CASSPPTGQARTEAFF
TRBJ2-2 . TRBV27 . TGTGCCAGCAGTTTTAGCGGATCCTACACCGGGGAGCTGTTTTTT CASSFSGSYTGELFF
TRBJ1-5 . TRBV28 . TGTGCCACCGAGTGGGTAGGGGGCAATCAGCCCCAGCATTTT CATEWVGGNQPQHF
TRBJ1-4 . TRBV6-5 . TGTGCCAGCAGCCGAGACAGGCCTGTTAATGAAAAACTGTTTTTT CASSRDRPVNEKLFF
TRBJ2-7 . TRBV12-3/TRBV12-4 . TGTGCCAGCAGTAGTAGCGGACCTCCCCTAGTGAGCTTC CASSSSGPPLVSF
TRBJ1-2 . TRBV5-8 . TGTGCCAGCAGCTGGGGGCCCTATGGCTACACCTTC CASSWGPYGYTF
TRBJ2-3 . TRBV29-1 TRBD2 TGCAGCGGCACCAGAGCGGGGTCCACAGATACGCAGTATTTT CSGTRAGSTDTQYF
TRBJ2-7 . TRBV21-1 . TGTGCCAGCAGCAAAGCTAGGGGGCAAAGCTCCTACGAGCAGTACTTC CASSKARGQSSYEQYF
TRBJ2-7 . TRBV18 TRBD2 TGTGCCAGCTCATCTCAACTGACTAGCGGGGCGGGGGAGCAGTACTTC CASSSQLTSGAGEQYF
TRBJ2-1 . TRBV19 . TGTGCCAGTAGTATAAGGTACGGGACAGAGCAGTTCTTC CASSIRYGTEQFF
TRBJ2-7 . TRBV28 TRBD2 TGTGCCAGCAGTTTGCCGGGACTAGCGGGAGTCTACGAGCAGTACTTC CASSLPGLAGVYEQYF
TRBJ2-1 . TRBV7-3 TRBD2 TGTGCCAGCAGCCCTAGCGGGGGAGCCTACAATGAGCAGTTCTTC CASSPSGGAYNEQFF
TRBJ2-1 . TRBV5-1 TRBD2 TGCGCCAGCAGCCCGGGACTAGCGGGAGGGCCCAAGCAGTTCTTC CASSPGLAGGPKQFF
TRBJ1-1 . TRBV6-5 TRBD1 TGTGCCAGCAGTTACGGAGGGGGCGACACTGAAGCTTTCTTT CASSYGGGDTEAFF
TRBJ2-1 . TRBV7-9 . TGTGCCAGCAGCTTTTCCCGTCGAGGGAGCTCCTACAATGAGCAGTTCTTC CASSFSRRGSSYNEQFF
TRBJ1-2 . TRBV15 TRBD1 TGTGCCACCAGCAGAGATCAGGGGGTCAGTACCTTC CATSRDQGVSTF
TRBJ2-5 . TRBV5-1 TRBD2 TGCGCCAGCAGCTTCAGACTAGCGGGTGCCCCCGGGACCCAGTACTTC CASSFRLAGAPGTQYF
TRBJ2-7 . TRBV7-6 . TGTGCCAGCAGCACCGGGGCAGGGAGGTCCTACGAGCAGTACTTC CASSTGAGRSYEQYF
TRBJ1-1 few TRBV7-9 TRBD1 TGTGCCAGCAGCCAGGACAGGAAGAACACTGAAGCTTTCTTT CASSQDRKNTEAFF
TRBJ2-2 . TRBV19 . TGTGCCAGTAGTATGGGACTTAACACCGGGGAGCTGTTTTTT CASSMGLNTGELFF
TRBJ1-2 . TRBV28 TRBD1 TGTGCCAGCACCGAAGGTTCCGGGACAGGGCAGCATGGCTACACCTTC CASTEGSGTGQHGYTF
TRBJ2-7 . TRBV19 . TGTGCCAGTAGTATAGGGCCGGAAAGGGGCGAGCAGTACTTC CASSIGPERGEQYF
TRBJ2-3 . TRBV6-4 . TGTGCCAGCAGTGGGCCAGGGAAGGCTACGCAGTATTTT CASSGPGKATQYF
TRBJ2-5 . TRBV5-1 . TGCGCCAGCAGCCCCCTAGCGCAAGAGACCCAGTACTTC CASSPLAQETQYF
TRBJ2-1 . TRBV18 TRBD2 TGTGCCAGCTCGCCTACTAGCGATGAGCAGTTCTTC CASSPTSDEQFF
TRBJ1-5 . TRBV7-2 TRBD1 TGTGCCAGCAGCGTTCCGGGACAGGGGATGAATCAGCCCCAGCATTTT CASSVPGQGMNQPQHF
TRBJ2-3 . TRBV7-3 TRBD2 TGTGCCAGCAGCTTTGTAGCGGGAGGGGCAGATACGCAGTATTTT CASSFVAGGADTQYF